One and the same sample provided the 2 T cell receptor beta chains below, sequenced in a study of glioma-infiltrating T cells after dendritic cell vaccination. Assay: immunoSEQ multiplex PCR; the TCRdb copy retains only in-frame clones and omits some. In the table there are 75,000 to 100,000 clones, about 79% of which are singletons. The sequences come from blood, collected before dendritic cell vaccination. These receptors originate from a human donor with glioblastoma.

The V and J genes are TRBV30 and TRBJ2-5; TRBD1 might be the D (6 bases). The closer fit of TRBJ2-7 to the DNA end suggests the J call may be wrong. Germline CDR1 reads GTSNPN; CDR2 reads SVGIG (reference sequence). This CDR3 is built from 14 residues. In nucleotides, the CDR3 is TGTGCCTGGAGACGAACAGGGTGGGCCTACGAGCAGTACTTC. Encoded protein: CAWRRTGWAYEQYF.

V and J are TRBV5-6 and TRBJ1-5; no clear D. This CDR3 comprises 16 residues. The V end lost 1 base, the J end lost 3 bases, and 14 bases lay between the germline ends. Germline CDR1 and CDR2: SGHDT and YYEEEE. The CDR3 here is CASSLRLANLNQPQHF. DNA for the CDR3: TGTGCCAGCAGCTTGAGACTTGCCAACCTCAATCAGCCCCAGCATTTT.